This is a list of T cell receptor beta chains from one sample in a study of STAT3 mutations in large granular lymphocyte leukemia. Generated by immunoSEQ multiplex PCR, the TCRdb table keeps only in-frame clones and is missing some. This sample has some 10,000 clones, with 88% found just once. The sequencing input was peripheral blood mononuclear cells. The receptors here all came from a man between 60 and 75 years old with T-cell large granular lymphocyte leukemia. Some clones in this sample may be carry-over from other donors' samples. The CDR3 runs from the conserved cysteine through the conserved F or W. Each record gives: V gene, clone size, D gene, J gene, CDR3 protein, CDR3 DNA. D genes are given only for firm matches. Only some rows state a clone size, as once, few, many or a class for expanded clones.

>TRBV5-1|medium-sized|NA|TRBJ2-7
CASSLDPSSYEQYF
TGCGCCAGCAGCTTGGATCCTTCTTCCTACGAGCAGTACTTC
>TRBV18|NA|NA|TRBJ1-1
CASSPGQNTEAFF
TGTGCCAGCTCACCAGGCCAGAACACTGAAGCTTTCTTT
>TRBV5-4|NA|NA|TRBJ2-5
CASSWSGKTQYF
TGTGCCAGCAGCTGGTCAGGGAAGACCCAGTACTTC
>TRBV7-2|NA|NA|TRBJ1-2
CASGGSGYGYTF
TGTGCCAGCGGAGGTTCGGGCTATGGCTACACCTTC
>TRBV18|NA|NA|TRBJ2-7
CASSPSTGQLAPGQYF
TGTGCCAGCTCACCTTCGACAGGGCAACTAGCACCGGGGCAGTACTTC
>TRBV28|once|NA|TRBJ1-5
CASSLSTDNQPQHF
TGTGCCAGCAGTTTATCTACGGATAATCAGCCCCAGCATTTT
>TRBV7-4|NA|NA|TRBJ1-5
CASRIPGAGTPKGVNQPQHF
TGTGCCAGCAGGATCCCAGGCGCGGGGACCCCCAAGGGGGTAAATCAGCCCCAGCATTTT
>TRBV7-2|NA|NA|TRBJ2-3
CASSLKEGSRGDTQYF
TGTGCCAGCAGCTTAAAAGAGGGGAGTCGCGGAGATACGCAGTATTTT
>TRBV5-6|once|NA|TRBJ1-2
CASSLNRRAGYTF
TGTGCCAGCAGCTTAAACAGGCGGGCTGGCTACACCTTC
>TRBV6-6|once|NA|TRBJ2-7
CASSSLAYEQYF
TGTGCCAGCAGTTCCCTAGCCTACGAGCAGTACTTC
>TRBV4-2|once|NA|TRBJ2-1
CASSPEAGPLNEQFF
TGTGCCAGCAGCCCAGAAGCCGGACCACTCAATGAGCAGTTCTTC
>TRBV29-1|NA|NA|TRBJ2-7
CSVGLIGSYEQYF
TGCAGCGTGGGTCTAATCGGCTCCTACGAGCAGTACTTC
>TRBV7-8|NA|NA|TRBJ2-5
CASSHRRKQETQYF
TGTGCCAGCAGCCATCGGCGGAAACAAGAGACCCAGTACTTC
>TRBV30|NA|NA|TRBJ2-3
CAWYGFRSTDTQYF
TGTGCCTGGTACGGTTTTCGGAGCACAGATACGCAGTATTTT
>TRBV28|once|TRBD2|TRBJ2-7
CASSLGGDWRDEQYF
TGTGCCAGCAGTTTAGGGGGGGACTGGCGGGACGAGCAGTACTTC
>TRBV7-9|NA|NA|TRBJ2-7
CASSFPQPYEQYF
TGTGCCAGCAGCTTCCCCCAGCCCTACGAGCAGTACTTC
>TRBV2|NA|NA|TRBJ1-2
CASSFSGDGYTF
TGTGCCAGCAGTTTCTCAGGGGATGGCTACACCTTC
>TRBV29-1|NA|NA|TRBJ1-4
CSAGPTPGEGEKLFF
TGCAGCGCCGGTCCCACACCGGGGGAGGGTGAAAAACTGTTTTTT
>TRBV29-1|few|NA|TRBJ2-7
CSVVRPGTSYEQYF
TGCAGCGTTGTCAGGCCGGGGACCTCCTACGAGCAGTACTTC
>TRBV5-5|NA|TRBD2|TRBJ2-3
CASSLYSLAGGDTQYF
TGTGCCAGCAGCTTGTATTCTCTAGCGGGAGGGGATACGCAGTATTTT
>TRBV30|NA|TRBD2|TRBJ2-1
CAWNELAEHNEQFF
TGTGCCTGGAACGAACTAGCGGAGCACAATGAGCAGTTCTTC
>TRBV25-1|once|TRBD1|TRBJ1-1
CASSERTGSTEAFF
TGTGCCAGCAGTGAGAGGACAGGGAGCACTGAAGCTTTCTTT
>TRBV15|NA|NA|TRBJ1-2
CATSREYGTNYGYTF
TGTGCCACCAGCAGAGAATACGGGACTAACTATGGCTACACCTTC
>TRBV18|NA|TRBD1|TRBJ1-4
CASSTTGLGEKLFF
TGTGCCAGCTCAACGACAGGGCTCGGTGAAAAACTGTTTTTT
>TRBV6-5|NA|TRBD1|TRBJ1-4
CASSYQTGLSEKLFF
TGTGCCAGCAGTTACCAGACAGGGCTGAGTGAAAAACTGTTTTTT
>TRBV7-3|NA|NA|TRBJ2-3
CASSLSGGPTDTQYF
TGTGCCAGCAGCTTAAGCGGAGGCCCCACAGATACGCAGTATTTT
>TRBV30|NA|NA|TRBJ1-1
CAWSVLGEIPF
TGTGCCTGGAGTGTATTGGGGGAGATTCCTTTT
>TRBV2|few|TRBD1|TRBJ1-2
CASTRDRDRYGYTF
TGTGCCAGCACCAGGGACAGGGATCGCTATGGCTACACCTTC
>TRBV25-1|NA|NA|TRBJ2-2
CASSDRRGLNTGELFF
TGTGCCAGCAGTGATAGAAGGGGATTGAACACCGGGGAGCTGTTTTTT
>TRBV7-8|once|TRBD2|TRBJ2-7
CASSKLTSATYEQYF
TGTGCCAGCAGCAAACTGACTAGCGCAACCTACGAGCAGTACTTC
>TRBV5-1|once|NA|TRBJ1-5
CASSLGGSSNQPQHF
TGCGCCAGCAGCTTGGGAGGCAGTAGCAATCAGCCCCAGCATTTT
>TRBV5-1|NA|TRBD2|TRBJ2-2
CASSLDPSGNTGELFF
TGCGCCAGCAGCTTGGATCCTAGCGGGAACACCGGGGAGCTGTTTTTT
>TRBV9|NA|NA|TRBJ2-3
CASSVVGGSDTQYF
TGTGCCAGCAGCGTAGTTGGGGGGTCAGATACGCAGTATTTT
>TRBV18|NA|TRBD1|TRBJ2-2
CASSWTGDNGELFF
TGTGCCAGCTCCTGGACAGGGGATAACGGGGAGCTGTTTTTT
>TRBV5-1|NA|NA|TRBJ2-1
CASSLEAASSYNEQFF
TGCGCCAGCAGCTTGGAGGCAGCCAGCTCCTACAATGAGCAGTTCTTC
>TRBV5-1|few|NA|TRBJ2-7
CASSPEGYEQYF
TGCGCCAGCAGCCCGGAGGGTTACGAGCAGTACTTC
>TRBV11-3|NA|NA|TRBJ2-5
CASSSSRIQETQYF
TGTGCCAGCAGCTCCTCGCGGATCCAAGAGACCCAGTACTTC
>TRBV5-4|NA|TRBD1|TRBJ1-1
CASSFRTGVNTEAFF
TGTGCCAGCAGCTTCCGGACAGGGGTGAACACTGAAGCTTTCTTT
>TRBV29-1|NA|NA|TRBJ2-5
CSVEAGAGETQYF
TGCAGCGTTGAGGCCGGGGCTGGAGAGACCCAGTACTTC
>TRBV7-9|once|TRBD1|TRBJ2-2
CASSLTGGSGGELFF
TGTGCCAGCAGCTTGACAGGGGGCTCTGGCGGGGAGCTGTTTTTT
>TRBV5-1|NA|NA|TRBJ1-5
CASSLGSNQPQHF
TGCGCCAGCAGCTTGGGAAGCAATCAGCCCCAGCATTTT
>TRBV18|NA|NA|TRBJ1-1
CASSPPAEYTEAFF
TGTGCCAGCTCACCACCGGCAGAGTACACTGAAGCTTTCTTT
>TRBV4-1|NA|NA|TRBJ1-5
CASSQERDQPQHF
TGCGCCAGCAGCCAAGAGAGGGATCAGCCCCAGCATTTT
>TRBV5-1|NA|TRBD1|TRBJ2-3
CASSQDRVPDTQYF
TGCGCCAGCAGCCAGGACAGGGTCCCAGATACGCAGTATTTT
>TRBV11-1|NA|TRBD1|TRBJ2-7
CASSSLGQAYEQYF
TGTGCCAGCAGTTCCCTGGGACAGGCCTACGAGCAGTACTTC
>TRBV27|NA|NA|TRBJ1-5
CASSPSPLSNQPQHF
TGTGCCAGCAGTCCCAGCCCTTTGAGCAATCAGCCCCAGCATTTT
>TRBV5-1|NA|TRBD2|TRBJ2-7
CASSLEGGSDEQYF
TGCGCCAGCAGCTTGGAGGGCGGGAGTGACGAGCAGTACTTC
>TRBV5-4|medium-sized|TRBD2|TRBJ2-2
CASSYTGTSGSEGELFF
TGTGCCAGCAGCTATACCGGGACTAGCGGGAGCGAGGGGGAGCTGTTTTTT
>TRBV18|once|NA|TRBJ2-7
CASSPMRESSYEQYF
TGTGCCAGCTCACCAATGCGAGAAAGCTCCTACGAGCAGTACTTC
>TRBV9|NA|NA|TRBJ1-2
CASSVGGAAVGGYTF
TGTGCCAGCAGCGTAGGGGGGGCAGCTGTAGGGGGCTACACCTTC
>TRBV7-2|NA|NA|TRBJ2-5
CASSSALGTQEQETQYF
TGTGCCAGCAGCTCCGCCCTTGGGACACAAGAACAAGAGACCCAGTACTTC
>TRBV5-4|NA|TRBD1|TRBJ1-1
CASSLGGQGDTEAFF
TGTGCCAGCAGCTTGGGCGGACAGGGGGACACTGAAGCTTTCTTT
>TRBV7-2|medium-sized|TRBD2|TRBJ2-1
CASSSLAGGENEQFF
TGTGCCAGCAGCTCTCTAGCGGGGGGGGAGAATGAGCAGTTCTTC
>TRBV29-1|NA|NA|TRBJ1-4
CSVWSTNEKLFF
TGCAGCGTTTGGTCAACTAATGAAAAACTGTTTTTT
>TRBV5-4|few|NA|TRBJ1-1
CASSLDTGGGPTEAFF
TGTGCCAGCAGCTTGGACACAGGAGGGGGGCCCACTGAAGCTTTCTTT